This passage covers 32 T cell receptor beta chains from one sample sequenced in a study of cytomegalovirus exposure and HLA in healthy donors. 13 Jbeta primers and 60 Vbeta primers were used for the PCR. The repertoire was sequenced with immunoSEQ multiplex PCR; TCRdb's copy has only in-frame clones and lacks some. In the table there are about 100,000 clones, around four fifths of which are singletons. Sequencing was performed on PBMCs. Source of these receptors: a man in his forties or fifties in good health and CMV-seronegative.

The rearrangement joins TRBV2 to TRBJ2-6, with 8 bases aligning to TRBD1. The CDR3 is made up of 17 amino acids. Germline V lookup: CDR1 SNHLY, CDR2 FYNNEI. Losses at the gene ends were 4 bases for V and 4 bases for J; bases not matched to a gene: 9. The CDR3 nucleotides are TGTGCCAGCAGTGGGTGGGGACAGGCGGGGGGGGCCAACGTCCTGACTTTC. This translates into CASSGWGQAGGANVLTF.

There are a few counts of this clone. V gene TRBV2 combines with J gene TRBJ2-2; D is uncertain. Trimming pared 7 bases from V and 1 base from J, leaving 7 bases between. The CDR3 consists of 13 residues. Looked up from germline, CDR1 is SNHLY and CDR2 is FYNNEI. CDR3 in amino acids: CASTRLNTGELFF. The CDR3 DNA reads TGTGCCAGCACCAGGCTGAACACCGGGGAGCTGTTTTTT.

The gene calls are TRBV5-4 and TRBJ1-1; D is uncertain. With 2 bases removed from V and 0 bases from J, the gap between germline ends came to 5 bases. Germline loops: CDR1 SGHNT, CDR2 YYREEE (reference sequence). The CDR3 has 13 residues. The CDR3 nucleotides are TGTGCCAGCAGCTTTCGGGTGAACACTGAAGCTTTCTTT. Translating gives CASSFRVNTEAFF.

This sequence joins TRBV4-2 and TRBJ2-7, with a possible D match to TRBD2 (6 bases). The V end was cut by 4 bases, the J end by 6 bases, with 19 bases between. The CDR3 sequence is 15 residues long. CDR1 is LGHNA, CDR2 YNFKEQ, per germline. The CDR3 DNA is TGTGCCAGCAGCCCGACACTAGCATTTCGCCTCGAGCAGTACTTC. It encodes CASSPTLAFRLEQYF.

DNA for the CDR3: TGCAGCTCCGGGACACCGAACACTGAAGCTTTCTTT. Its translation is CSSGTPNTEAFF. This chain links TRBV29-1 with TRBJ1-1; possible D gene TRBD1, 6 bases. The germline gives CDR1 SQVTM, CDR2 ANQGSEA. The CDR3 has 12 residues. The ends were cut back, 8 bases at V and 1 base at J, with 11 bases in the middle.

The chain employs TRBV4-1 and TRBJ2-1; 12 bases fit TRBD2. The CDR3 has 15 amino acids. Germline V lookup: CDR1 MGHRA, CDR2 YSYEKL. V lost 3 bases, J lost 8 bases, and 5 bases stayed unmatched. This CDR3 reads CASSQRGLAGYEQFF. The CDR3 region has the DNA TGCGCCAGCAGCCAGAGGGGACTAGCGGGCTATGAGCAGTTCTTC.

In this sample, this clone turned up a few times. V and J are TRBV12-5 and TRBJ1-1; D is unresolved. Germline V lookup: CDR1 LGHNT, CDR2 FRNRAP. V was cut by 2 bases and J by 0 bases, with 4 bases left in between. This CDR3 is built from 13 residues. CDR3 loop: CASGLQMNTEAFF. The CDR3 nucleotides are TGTGCTAGTGGTTTGCAGATGAACACTGAAGCTTTCTTT.

J is TRBJ1-1 and V is TRBV4-1; no reliable D call. The CDR3 is 15 residues long. Trimming stripped 0 bases from V and 5 bases from J, with 13 bases between. Germline CDR1 and CDR2: MGHRA and YSYEKL. DNA of the CDR3: TGCGCCAGCAGCCAAGACAGGTCCCAGGTGACTGAAGCTTTCTTT. Translating gives CASSQDRSQVTEAFF.

This chain uses TRBV29-1 with TRBJ2-7, with D maybe TRBD1 (6 bases). From germline, CDR1 is SQVTM and CDR2 ANQGSEA. The CDR3 has 13 residues. V lost 4 bases and J 0 bases, leaving 10 bases between the germline ends. CDR3 loop: CSVGQVNSYEQYF. CDR3 bases: TGCAGCGTTGGACAGGTCAACTCCTACGAGCAGTACTTC.

The genes are TRBV7-8 and TRBJ2-1, with D uncertain. This CDR3 comprises 15 residues. The germline CDR1 and CDR2 sequences are SGHVS and FQNEAQ. V was cut by 3 bases and J by 0 bases, with 9 bases left in between. Here the CDR3 DNA reads TGTGCCAGCAGCTTCCGAGAGAACTCCTACAATGAGCAGTTCTTC. Translated, it gives CASSFRENSYNEQFF.

The chain carries TRBV19 and TRBJ2-2; TRBD1 agrees at 10 bases. Germline CDR1 LNHDA, CDR2 SQIVND (reference sequence). With 9 bases clipped from V and 5 bases from J, the junction kept 9 bases outside the gene matches. There are 15 residues in the CDR3. CDR3 sequence (DNA): TGTGCCAGCCGATGGGGGACAGGGGAAACCGGGGAGCTGTTTTTT. Encoded protein: CASRWGTGETGELFF. The variable domain in full, completed from reference TRBV19 and TRBJ2-2, reads DGGITQSPKYLFRKEGQNVTLSCEQNLNHDAMYWYRQDPGQGLRLIYYSQIVNDFQKGDIAEGYSVSREKKESFPLTVTSAQKNPTAFYLCASRWGTGETGELFFGEGSRLTVL.

The chain joins TRBV2 to TRBJ1-1, with a tentative D call TRBD1 (5 bases). This CDR3 is built from 14 residues. The germline V gene encodes CDR1 SNHLY and CDR2 FYNNEI. The ends were cut back, 4 bases at V and 4 bases at J, with 13 bases in the middle. The CDR3, as DNA: TGTGCCAGCAGTGGGGTTGGGGGGTTCACTGAAGCTTTCTTT. Translated, it gives CASSGVGGFTEAFF.

The rearrangement links TRBV6-5 to TRBJ1-2, with D tentatively TRBD1 (6 bases). This CDR3 comprises 13 residues. Trimming left V 2 bases short and J 5 bases short, with 9 bases between. Germline V CDR1 and CDR2: MNHEY, SVGAGI. DNA of the CDR3: TGTGCCAGCAGTTACCCAGGGGCATATGGCTACACCTTC. It encodes CASSYPGAYGYTF.

This rearrangement joins TRBV4-1 to TRBJ1-2; TRBD1 matches at 7 bases. CDR3 length equals 17 residues. In germline, CDR1 is MGHRA, CDR2 YSYEKL. J gave up 6 bases and V 0 bases, and 13 bases lay outside the gene matches. The CDR3 coding sequence is TGCGCCAGCAGCCAAGAGTGGGAACAGGGGTTATATGATGGCTACACCTTC. Translating gives CASSQEWEQGLYDGYTF.

The chain combines TRBV4-3 with TRBJ1-2; 9 positions agree with TRBD1. J was trimmed by 8 bases and V by 1 base; bases with no gene match: 8. CDR3 size: 15 residues. Germline CDR1 LGHNA, CDR2 YSLEER. The CDR3 DNA follows: TGCGCCAGCAGCCAAGCAGGGGGACAGGGAGGAGGCTACACCTTC. Translating it yields CASSQAGGQGGGYTF.

J is TRBJ1-2 and V is TRBV18; 9 bases map to TRBD1. Germline-derived CDR1 and CDR2 are KGHSH and LQKENI. This CDR3 region has 16 residues. J lost 8 bases, V lost 3 bases, and 13 bases had no gene match. The CDR3 reads CASSPISGTGIWGYTF. CDR3 coding DNA: TGTGCCAGCTCACCTATTTCCGGGACAGGGATATGGGGCTACACCTTC.

The genes are TRBV19 and TRBJ2-3, with TRBD2 identical over 7 bases. Germline V lookup: CDR1 LNHDA, CDR2 SQIVND (reference sequence). Germline trimming cut 4 bases from V and 2 bases from J; bases unmatched to any gene: 6. CDR3 length: 15 amino acids. The DNA of the CDR3 is TGTGCCAGTAGTAACCTTAGCGGGCCCACAGATACGCAGTATTTT. Translating it yields CASSNLSGPTDTQYF.

The rearrangement joins TRBV5-1 to TRBJ1-4; 7 positions agree with TRBD1. Per germline, CDR1 SGHRS and CDR2 YFSETQ. Losses at the gene ends were 3 bases for V and 5 bases for J; bases not matched to a gene: 4. CDR3 size: 14 residues. In DNA, the CDR3 is TGCGCCAGCAGCTGGACAGGAGAGAATGAAAAACTGTTTTTT. It is translated as CASSWTGENEKLFF.

The gene calls are TRBV9 and TRBJ2-7, with 8 positions matching TRBD2. With V trimmed by 1 base and J by 3 bases, 3 bases remained unmatched. The germline gives CDR1 SGDLS, CDR2 YYNGEE. The CDR3 has 14 amino acids. This chain's CDR3 is CASSVSGGLYEQYF. CDR3 in DNA: TGTGCCAGCAGCGTAAGCGGGGGTCTCTACGAGCAGTACTTC. The full variable domain, its missing parts supplied by reference TRBV9 and TRBJ2-7, is DSGVTQTPKHLITATGQRVTLRCSPRSGDLSVYWYQQSLDQGLQFLIQYYNGEERAKGNILERFSAQQFPDLHSELNLSSLELGDSALYFCASSVSGGLYEQYFGPGTRLTVT.

This clone was recorded a few times. At one end the junction does not follow the germline gene, possibly because of a read error. The chain couples TRBV29-1 to TRBJ1-2; 8 bases are shared with TRBD1. The CDR3 loop spans 12 amino acids. CDR1 and CDR2 (germline): SQVTM, ANQGSEA. This CDR3 reads CSVEVTTGGFSF. The CDR3 DNA reads as TGCAGCGTTGAAGTTACTACAGGGGGTTTTAGCTTC.

The rearrangement uses TRBV9 and TRBJ2-7; maybe TRBD1 (5 bases). Germline values: CDR1 SGDLS, CDR2 YYNGEE. There are 15 residues in the CDR3. Trimming stripped 4 bases from V and 3 bases from J, with 17 bases between. This CDR3 reads CASSPVVGALYEQYF. The DNA of the CDR3 is TGTGCCAGCAGCCCGGTAGTAGGGGCGCTCTACGAGCAGTACTTC. Filled out from reference TRBV9 and TRBJ2-7, the complete variable domain reads DSGVTQTPKHLITATGQRVTLRCSPRSGDLSVYWYQQSLDQGLQFLIQYYNGEERAKGNILERFSAQQFPDLHSELNLSSLELGDSALYFCASSPVVGALYEQYFGPGTRLTVT.

The chain has TRBV11-2 and TRBJ2-1, with 9 bases lining up with TRBD2. This CDR3 comprises 14 residues. The germline V gene has CDR1 SGHAT and CDR2 FQNNGV. Germline trimming cut 1 base from V and 10 bases from J; bases unmatched to any gene: 5. The chain's CDR3 is CASSLGRGGLEQFF. The CDR3 coding sequence is TGTGCCAGCAGCTTAGGGCGGGGGGGCCTCGAGCAGTTCTTC. The whole variable domain, remainder taken from reference TRBV11-2 and TRBJ2-1, is EAGVAQSPRYKIIEKRQSVAFWCNPISGHATLYWYQQILGQGPKLLIQFQNNGVVDDSQLPKDRFSAERLKGVDSTLKIQPAKLEDSAVYLCASSLGRGGLEQFFGPGTRLTVL.

The chain joins TRBV7-3 to TRBJ1-1; possibly TRBD1 for D (5 bases). This CDR3 comprises 15 residues. Germline V lookup: CDR1 SGHTA, CDR2 FQGTGA. V lost 1 base to trimming and J lost 6 bases, with 15 bases between them. The CDR3 loop is CASSLRPWGVAEAFF. Written as DNA, the CDR3 is TGTGCCAGCAGCTTAAGGCCCTGGGGGGTCGCTGAAGCTTTCTTT. Filled out from reference TRBV7-3 and TRBJ1-1, the complete variable domain reads GAGVSQTPSNKVTEKGKYVELRCDPISGHTALYWYRQSLGQGPEFLIYFQGTGAADDSGLPNDRFFAVRPEGSVSTLKIQRTERGDSAVYLCASSLRPWGVAEAFFGQGTRLTVV.

This sequence joins TRBV7-9 and TRBJ1-2; 9 bases are a match to TRBD1. The J segment lost 8 bases and the V segment lost 7 bases, leaving 14 bases of the junction unmatched. Germline V CDR1 and CDR2: SEHNR, FQNEAQ (reference sequence). This CDR3 spans 15 amino acids. The CDR3 protein is CASTIPGTGSKGYTF. The DNA for the CDR3 is TGTGCCAGCACCATACCCGGGACAGGGTCCAAAGGCTACACCTTC.

This sequence joins TRBV27 and TRBJ1-1, with D unclear. There are 15 residues in the CDR3. The germline CDR1 and CDR2 sequences are MNHEY and SMNVEV (reference sequence). V lost 2 bases, J lost 3 bases, and 13 bases lay in between. CDR3 bases: TGTGCCAGCAGTTTAAGTCAGGTTGTGGACACTGAAGCTTTCTTT. It yields the protein CASSLSQVVDTEAFF.

In this sample, this clone turned up a few times. The chain couples TRBV6-1 to TRBJ1-5, with TRBD1 identical over 8 bases. The CDR3 contains 15 residues. The trim removed 6 bases at V and 2 bases at J, leaving 6 bases unmatched. Germline V gene lookup returns CDR1 MNHNS and CDR2 SASEGT. DNA for the CDR3: TGTGCCAGCAGGATGACAGGGGTTGGCAATCAGCCCCAGCATTTT. Encoded protein: CASRMTGVGNQPQHF.

The chain links TRBV19 to TRBJ2-7; D may be TRBD2 (5 bases). The CDR3 sequence is 15 residues long. V shed 0 bases and J shed 5 bases, with 14 bases lying between them. Germline-derived CDR1 and CDR2 are LNHDA and SQIVND (reference sequence). CDR3 nucleotides: TGTGCCAGTAGTATAGATTTGGAAAATAGCGACGAGCAGTACTTC. It yields the protein CASSIDLENSDEQYF.

The rearrangement joins TRBV5-5 to TRBJ1-5; the match to TRBD1 covers 8 bases. The CDR3 has 14 residues. The germline gives CDR1 SGHKS, CDR2 YYEKEE (reference sequence). Trimming cost V 3 bases and J 11 bases; bases outside gene matches: 10. The CDR3 is CASSSGQAAESQHF. The CDR3 DNA reads TGTGCCAGCAGCTCGGGACAGGCTGCCGAGTCCCAGCATTTT.

The chain links TRBV29-1 to TRBJ1-4; tentatively, D is TRBD1 (6 bases). V lost 7 bases, J lost 3 bases, and 12 bases lay in between. The CDR3 has 13 amino acids. Germline-derived CDR1 and CDR2 are SQVTM and ANQGSEA. DNA of the CDR3: TGCAGCGCAGGGGAAGGAGCTAATGAAAAACTGTTTTTT. This codes for CSAGEGANEKLFF.

This chain uses TRBV6-1 with TRBJ2-7; possibly TRBD2 for D (6 bases). CDR3 length: 14 residues. Trimming removed 5 bases at V and 2 bases at J, with 13 bases between. The germline V gene encodes CDR1 MNHNS and CDR2 SASEGT. CDR3 in DNA: TGTGCCAGCAGTCCCCTTTGGGGGGCCTACGAGCAGTACTTC. This translates into CASSPLWGAYEQYF.

The chain links TRBV10-3 to TRBJ1-4, with 7 positions matching TRBD1. CDR3 length: 13 amino acids. Germline CDR1 ENHRY, CDR2 SYGVKD. The J segment lost 3 bases and the V segment lost 10 bases, leaving 5 bases of the junction unmatched. The CDR3 reads CATRGTANEKLFF. CDR3 nucleotide sequence: TGTGCCACACGCGGGACAGCTAATGAAAAACTGTTTTTT.

V usage is TRBV5-1 and J usage is TRBJ2-3, with a possible D match to TRBD2 (5 bases). The CDR3 runs to 16 residues. From germline, CDR1 is SGHRS and CDR2 YFSETQ. Trimming stripped 4 bases from V and 2 bases from J, with 17 bases between. CDR3 DNA sequence: TGCGCCAGCAGCCTGCAGCGGCCCGACCTCACAGATACGCAGTATTTT. Protein: CASSLQRPDLTDTQYF.